Listed here are 11 T cell receptor beta chains from one sample, sequenced in a study of blood T cell repertoires in COVID-19. Libraries were prepared by immunoSEQ multiplex PCR; TCRdb keeps only in-frame clonotypes and omits some of them. The sample has roughly 140,000 clones; 75% to 85% are singletons. Sequenced: peripheral blood. These receptors originate from a human donor with acute or convalescent COVID-19. The donor label of this sample is uncertain.

This clone was observed once. Here the CDR3 reads CASTPSGGFHTEAFF. The CDR3 DNA is TGTGCCAGCACCCCGAGCGGAGGGTTTCACACTGAAGCTTTCTTT. The chain links TRBV3-1 (or the pseudogene TRBV3-2) to TRBJ1-1; D is ambiguous. The V gene lost 7 bases and the J gene lost 3 bases, with 18 bases spanning the gap. The CDR3 sequence is 15 residues long. Per germline, CDR1 LGHDT and CDR2 YNNKEL (reference sequence).

The chain's CDR3 is CASSQPGTSGGGQETQYF. The CDR3 nucleotides read TGTGCCAGCAGCCAACCCGGGACTAGCGGGGGAGGGCAAGAGACCCAGTACTTC. The chain combines TRBV7-3 with TRBJ2-5, with 14 bases that match TRBD2. CDR3 length equals 18 residues. The germline CDR1 and CDR2 sequences are SGHTA and FQGTGA. J lost 2 bases, V lost 5 bases, and 10 bases had no gene match. The entire variable domain, with the rest obtained from reference TRBV7-3 and TRBJ2-5, is as follows: GAGVSQTPSNKVTEKGKYVELRCDPISGHTALYWYRQSLGQGPEFLIYFQGTGAADDSGLPNDRFFAVRPEGSVSTLKIQRTERGDSAVYLCASSQPGTSGGGQETQYFGPGTRLLVL.

The chain links TRBV6-5 to TRBJ1-3; D uncertain. The CDR3 consists of 15 residues. Germline V gene data show CDR1 as MNHEY and CDR2 as SVGAGI. Trimming left V 0 bases short and J 4 bases short, with 10 bases between. As DNA, the CDR3 is TGTGCCAGCAGTTACTCGGGAGGATCGGGAAACACCATATATTTT. Translated, it gives CASSYSGGSGNTIYF.

This clone has just one count. The chain employs TRBV18 and TRBJ1-3; D is possibly TRBD1 (6 bases). Germline V gene data show CDR1 as KGHSH and CDR2 as LQKENI. The V end was cut by 3 bases, the J end by 7 bases, with 10 bases between. The CDR3 consists of 13 residues. CDR3 sequence: CASSPYRENTIYF. The DNA of the CDR3 is TGTGCCAGCTCACCTTACAGGGAGAACACCATATATTTT.

The chain employs TRBV18 and TRBJ1-2, with D unresolved. The CDR3 loop spans 17 amino acids. CDR1 KGHSH and CDR2 LQKENI come from the germline V gene. Trimming took off 2 bases at V and 4 bases at J, with 20 bases between the two ends. The CDR3 nucleotides are TGTGCCAGCTCACCATCATATTCATCCGGGGTGCTCTATGGCTACACCTTC. This sequence encodes CASSPSYSSGVLYGYTF.

This clone appeared a few times. V usage is TRBV19 and J usage is TRBJ2-2; weak D call: TRBD1 (5 bases). The V gene lost 5 bases and the J gene lost 3 bases, with 19 bases spanning the gap. Looked up from germline, CDR1 is LNHDA and CDR2 is SQIVND (reference sequence). The CDR3 covers 17 residues. CDR3 sequence reads: CASSADWWQGDTGELFF. In nucleotides, the CDR3 is TGTGCCAGTAGTGCCGATTGGTGGCAGGGCGACACCGGGGAGCTGTTTTTT.

The CDR3 spells CASSEGGVTYEQYF. CDR3 coding DNA: TGTGCCAGCAGTGAAGGAGGAGTGACCTACGAGCAGTACTTC. J is TRBJ2-7 and V is TRBV6-1; D ambiguous. The germline CDR1 and CDR2 sequences are MNHNS and SASEGT. The CDR3 runs to 14 residues. V lost 1 base and J 2 bases, leaving 9 bases between the germline ends.

The chain combines TRBV5-6 with TRBJ1-2, with 8 positions matching TRBD1. Germline CDR1 reads SGHDT; CDR2 reads YYEEEE. V lost 4 bases to trimming and J lost 6 bases; unmatched junction nucleotides: 5. The CDR3 consists of 13 residues. This chain's CDR3 is CASSLNRGNGYTF. The CDR3 DNA reads TGTGCCAGCAGCCTGAACAGGGGGAATGGCTACACCTTC. The full variable domain, completed using reference TRBV5-6 and TRBJ1-2, is DAGVTQSPTHLIKTRGQQVTLRCSPKSGHDTVSWYQQALGQGPQFIFQYYEEEERQRGNFPDRFSGHQFPNYSSELNVNALLLGDSALYLCASSLNRGNGYTFGSGTRLTVV.

The V call is TRBV6-5, the J call TRBJ1-5; D call uncertain. The CDR3 is 13 residues long. CDR1 and CDR2 from the germline V gene are MNHEY and SVGAGI. The V end was cut by 2 bases, the J end by 7 bases, with 9 bases between. CDR3 coding DNA: TGTGCCAGCAGTTACAACATTGAACAGCCCCAGCATTTT. Translating gives CASSYNIEQPQHF.

The V gene is TRBV5-4, the J gene TRBJ2-3; 9 bases are a match to TRBD2. The CDR3 totals 16 residues. Trimming took 0 bases from V and 6 from J; bases not matched to a gene: 8. Germline CDR1 and CDR2: SGHNT and YYREEE (reference sequence). In DNA form, the CDR3 reads TGTGCCAGCAGCTTGGAGGGTAGCGGGGGTCTGGATACGCAGTATTTT. Encoded protein: CASSLEGSGGLDTQYF.

The gene calls are TRBV15 and TRBJ1-2; D might be TRBD1 (5 bases). Germline V gives CDR1 LNHNV, CDR2 YYDKDF (reference sequence). V was trimmed by 0 bases and J by 4 bases, leaving 12 bases between them. This CDR3 region has 15 residues. CDR3 coding DNA: TGTGCCACCAGCAGAGAGGGGGGACCGTTCTATGGCTACACCTTC. This codes for CATSREGGPFYGYTF.